This TCR beta chain is from a study of stem cell transplantation in POMP-related autoinflammatory disease. Sequencing used immunoSEQ multiplex PCR; TCRdb keeps in-frame clones, though not all of them. This sample yields tens of thousands of clones, of which about nine tenths are seen a single time; about 0.7% belongs to the top ten. The CDR3 spans 14 residues. V shed 2 bases and J shed 0 bases, with 7 bases lying between them. Germline loops: CDR1 KGHSH, CDR2 LQKENI. Findings and limits, study-wide: Patients with PRAID showed a restricted number of unique TRB V-J gene pairings. PRAID patients trended toward lower TRB diversity and higher clonality in all analyzed T-cell subsets.

PRAID featured immunodeficiency plus autoinflammation. As concerns this clone: Its matching antigen is unknown.

The receptor was isolated from a human patient with POMP-related autoinflammation and immune dysregulation (PRAID). Some T cells may arise from the graft donor. The sample consisted of CD4+ T cells from PBMCs, taken after stem cell transplantation. The V and J genes are TRBV18 and TRBJ1-2; D is unclear. The chain's CDR3 is CASSPGRSNYGYTF. Written as DNA, the CDR3 is TGTGCCAGCTCACCAGGGCGATCTAACTATGGCTACACCTTC.